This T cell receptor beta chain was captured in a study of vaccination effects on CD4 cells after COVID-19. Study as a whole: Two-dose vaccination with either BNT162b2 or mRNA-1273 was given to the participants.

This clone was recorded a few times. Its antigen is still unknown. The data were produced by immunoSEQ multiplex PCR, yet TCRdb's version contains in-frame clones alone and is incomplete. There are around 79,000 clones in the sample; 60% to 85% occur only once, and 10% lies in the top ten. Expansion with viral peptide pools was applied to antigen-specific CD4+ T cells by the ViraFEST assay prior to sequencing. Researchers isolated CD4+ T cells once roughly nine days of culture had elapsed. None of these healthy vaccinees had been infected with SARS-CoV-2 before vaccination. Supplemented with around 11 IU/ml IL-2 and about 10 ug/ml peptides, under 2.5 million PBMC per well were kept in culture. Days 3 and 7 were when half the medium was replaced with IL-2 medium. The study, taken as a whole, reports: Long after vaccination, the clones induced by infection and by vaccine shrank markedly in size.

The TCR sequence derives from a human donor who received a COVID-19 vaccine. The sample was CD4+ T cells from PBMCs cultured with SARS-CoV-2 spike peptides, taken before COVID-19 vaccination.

The CDR3: CATSREAVGHTIYF. Written as DNA, the CDR3 is TGTGCCACCAGCAGAGAGGCGGTGGGCCACACCATATATTTT. The chain uses TRBV15 and TRBJ1-3; D unclear. Trimming shortened V by 0 bases and J by 8 bases, and 11 bases separated the two germline ends. The germline V gene has CDR1 LNHNV and CDR2 YYDKDF (reference sequence). The CDR3 is 14 amino acids.